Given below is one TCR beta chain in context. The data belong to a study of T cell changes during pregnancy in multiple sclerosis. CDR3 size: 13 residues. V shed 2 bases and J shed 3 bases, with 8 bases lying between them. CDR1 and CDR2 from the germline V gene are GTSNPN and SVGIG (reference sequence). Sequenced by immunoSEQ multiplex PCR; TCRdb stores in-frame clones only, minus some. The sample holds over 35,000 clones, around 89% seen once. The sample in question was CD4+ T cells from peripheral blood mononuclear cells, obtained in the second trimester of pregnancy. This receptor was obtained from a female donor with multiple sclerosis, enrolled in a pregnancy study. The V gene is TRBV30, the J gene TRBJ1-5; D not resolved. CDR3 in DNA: TGTGCCTGGAGTAGGCAGGTCAATCAGCCCCAGCATTTT. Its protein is CAWSRQVNQPQHF. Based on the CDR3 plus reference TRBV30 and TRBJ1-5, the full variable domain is SQTIHQWPATLVQPVGSPLSLECTVEGTSNPNLYWYRQAAGRGLQLLFYSVGIGQISSEVPQNLSASRPQDRQFILSSKKLLLSDSGFYLCAWSRQVNQPQHFGDGTRLSIL.